These 30 T cell receptor beta chains originate from one sample sequenced in a study of blood T cell repertoires in COVID-19. Clones were sequenced by immunoSEQ multiplex PCR, and TCRdb holds only the in-frame ones, with some missing. The sample lists about 160,000 clones; over 80% were seen once. The sample comprised peripheral blood. Source of these receptors: a man older than 75 with acute or convalescent COVID-19.

The genes are TRBV10-1 and TRBJ2-1; 7 bases agree with TRBD2. CDR1 and CDR2 from the germline V gene are WNHNN and SYGVQD (reference sequence). Losses at the gene ends were 2 bases for V and 4 bases for J; bases not matched to a gene: 8. This CDR3 comprises 16 residues. The CDR3 DNA is TGCGCCAGCAGTGAGAGACTAGCATCGAGGTACAATGAGCAGTTCTTC. It encodes CASSERLASRYNEQFF.

This clone was observed a handful of times. The chain carries TRBV21-1 and TRBJ1-1; the table's D call TRBD1 went unverified against the DNA. TRBV21-1 is a documented pseudogene. This CDR3 region has 19 residues. CDR3 amino acids: CASSTLHRWLRLGATEAFF. For the CDR3, the DNA is TGTGCCAGCAGCACCTTACACCGGTGGCTCCGGCTGGGGGCGACTGAAGCTTTCTTT.

This sequence joins TRBV10-1 and TRBJ1-1; D not certain. The CDR3 consists of 13 residues. Germline lookup yields CDR1 WNHNN and CDR2 SYGVQD (reference sequence). The ends were cut back, 5 bases at V and 0 bases at J, with 7 bases in the middle. The CDR3 reads CASSPRLNTEAFF. The CDR3 DNA reads TGCGCCAGCAGTCCGCGGTTGAACACTGAAGCTTTCTTT.

The chain recombines TRBV16 with TRBJ2-1; 7 nucleotides align to TRBD2. The CDR3 is 14 amino acids. Germline V gives CDR1 KGHSY, CDR2 FQNENV. Trimming removed 4 bases from V and 6 bases from J; junction bases left unmatched: 6. The CDR3 loop is CASSPSGNSNEQFF. The CDR3 DNA reads as TGTGCCAGCAGCCCTAGCGGAAATTCCAATGAGCAGTTCTTC.

The CDR3 protein is CASSYGASTEAFF. CDR3 coding DNA: TGTGCCAGCAGTTACGGGGCGAGCACTGAAGCTTTCTTT. This chain links TRBV6-2 or TRBV6-3 with TRBJ1-1; D is possibly TRBD1 (5 bases). This CDR3 has 13 amino acids. Per germline, CDR1 MNHEY and CDR2 SVGEGT. Deletions cut 2 bases from V and 4 bases from J, with 8 bases between.

The gene calls are TRBV7-6 and TRBJ2-5; no clear D gene. Germline V gives CDR1 SGHVS, CDR2 FNYEAQ. V lost 3 bases and J lost 0, with 11 bases in between. This CDR3 has 15 residues. The CDR3, as DNA: TGTGCCAGCAGCTTGCTCCGTGCAGACCAAGAGACCCAGTACTTC. Encoded protein: CASSLLRADQETQYF.

This clone was counted once. The gene calls are TRBV5-1 and TRBJ2-1; D remains ambiguous. Germline CDR1 SGHRS, CDR2 YFSETQ. This CDR3 has 14 residues. Trimming stripped 4 bases from V and 4 bases from J, with 12 bases between. The CDR3, as DNA: TGCGCCAGCAGCCCGGGTTGGAGTTACAATGAGCAGTTCTTC. Its translation: CASSPGWSYNEQFF. The full variable domain, completed using reference TRBV5-1 and TRBJ2-1, is KAGVTQTPRYLIKTRGQQVTLSCSPISGHRSVSWYQQTPGQGLQFLFEYFSETQRNKGNFPGRFSGRQFSNSRSEMNVSTLELGDSALYLCASSPGWSYNEQFFGPGTRLTVL.

This clone appeared a single time. The rearrangement uses TRBV15 and TRBJ2-1; 9 nucleotides match TRBD2. Germline V gene data show CDR1 as LNHNV and CDR2 as YYDKDF (reference sequence). Unmatched junction bases numbered 13, after V lost 10 bases and J lost 6 bases. The CDR3 is made up of 15 amino acids. CDR3 sequence: CAIKAGAGGLNEQFF. CDR3 bases: TGTGCCATCAAGGCTGGGGCGGGGGGGCTCAATGAGCAGTTCTTC. Full variable domain (rest looked up from reference TRBV15 and TRBJ2-1): DAMVIQNPRYQVTQFGKPVTLSCSQTLNHNVMYWYQQKSSQAPKLLFHYYDKDFNNEADTPDNFQSRRPNTSFCFLDIRSPGLGDTAMYLCAIKAGAGGLNEQFFGPGTRLTVL.

This clone was observed a handful of times. CDR3 DNA sequence: TGTGCCAGCAGCTTATCGGTGACCCAGTACTTC. Translating it yields CASSLSVTQYF. This rearrangement joins TRBV7-2 to TRBJ2-5; unclear D gene. Germline V CDR1 and CDR2: SGHTA, FQGNSA. CDR3 length equals 11 residues. With 2 bases removed from V and 7 bases from J, the gap between germline ends came to 5 bases.

A few counts support this clone. The chain carries TRBV29-1 and TRBJ2-1; D might be TRBD2 (5 bases). The CDR3 loop spans 12 amino acids. Germline V gene sequence: CDR1 SQVTM, CDR2 ANQGSEA. The ends were cut back, 8 bases at V and 4 bases at J, with 12 bases in the middle. CDR3 residues: CSPEGIYNEQFF. CDR3 in DNA: TGCAGCCCCGAGGGTATTTACAATGAGCAGTTCTTC.

The V gene is TRBV5-1, the J gene TRBJ1-1, with TRBD1 matching 9 bases. The CDR3 runs 13 residues. Per the germline V gene, CDR1 is SGHRS and CDR2 is YFSETQ. Trimming cost V 3 bases and J 5 bases; bases outside gene matches: 2. The CDR3 loop reads CASSSTGGTEAFF. DNA of the CDR3: TGCGCCAGCAGCTCGACAGGGGGGACTGAAGCTTTCTTT.

The rearrangement uses TRBV18 and TRBJ2-5; 10 bases align to TRBD2. V lost 3 bases to trimming and J lost 3 bases; unmatched junction nucleotides: 16. Germline assignment: CDR1 KGHSH and CDR2 LQKENI. The length of the CDR3 is 19 residues. Here the CDR3 DNA reads TGTGCCAGCTCACCCTTGCCGGTTAGCGGGAGGAATGAAAAAGAGACCCAGTACTTC. It encodes CASSPLPVSGRNEKETQYF.

This chain joins TRBV18 and TRBJ1-5; TRBD1 is a possible D gene (6 bases). The CDR3 runs 13 residues. The germline V gene encodes CDR1 KGHSH and CDR2 LQKENI. Trimming took 2 bases from V and 7 from J, leaving 9 bases between them. CDR3 bases: TGTGCCAGCTCACCAGGGGGCGGACAGCCCCAGCATTTT. Amino acids: CASSPGGGQPQHF. The complete variable domain, with remaining parts taken from reference TRBV18 and TRBJ1-5, reads NAGVMQNPRHLVRRRGQEARLRCSPMKGHSHVYWYRQLPEEGLKFMVYLQKENIIDESGMPKERFSAEFPKEGPSILRIQQVVRGDSAAYFCASSPGGGQPQHFGDGTRLSIL.

The rearrangement uses TRBV11-1 and TRBJ2-7; TRBD1 matches 10 bases. CDR1 is SGHAT, CDR2 FQDESV, per germline (reference sequence). The CDR3 runs to 16 residues. V lost 3 bases, J lost 6 bases, and 11 bases stayed unmatched. CDR3 sequence (DNA): TGTGCCAGCAGCTTCCGGACAGGGGGTTTCGCGGGCGAGCAGTACTTC. It encodes CASSFRTGGFAGEQYF. The whole variable domain, remainder taken from reference TRBV11-1 and TRBJ2-7, is EAEVAQSPRYKITEKSQAVAFWCDPISGHATLYWYRQILGQGPELLVQFQDESVVDDSQLPKDRFSAERLKGVDSTLKIQPAELGDSAMYLCASSFRTGGFAGEQYFGPGTRLTVT.

The J gene is TRBJ1-4, the V gene TRBV10-2, with a tentative D call TRBD1 (6 bases). Per the germline V gene, CDR1 is WSHSY and CDR2 is SAAADI. V was pared by 6 bases and J by 0 bases, with 11 bases between. The CDR3 length is 15 residues. In DNA, the CDR3 is TGCGCCAGCAGCGGACAGATTTCAACTAATGAAAAACTGTTTTTT. This translates into CASSGQISTNEKLFF.

V is TRBV3-1 (or the pseudogene TRBV3-2) and J is TRBJ1-6; D is ambiguous. Germline V gene lookup returns CDR1 LGHDT and CDR2 YNNKEL (reference sequence). The CDR3 contains 12 residues. The V end lost 0 bases, the J end lost 10 bases, and 4 bases lay between the germline ends. The chain's CDR3 is CASSQESSPLHF. Written as DNA, the CDR3 is TGTGCCAGCAGCCAAGAAAGCTCACCCCTCCACTTT.

V is TRBV5-4 and J is TRBJ2-1; the match to TRBD2 covers 9 bases. Germline V gives CDR1 SGHNT, CDR2 YYREEE (reference sequence). Trimming took 4 bases from V and 9 from J; bases not matched to a gene: 14. The CDR3 is 16 amino acids. CDR3 nucleotide sequence: TGTGCCAGCAGCGCAGAAGGGACTAGCAAAGTCCGTGAGCAGTTCTTC. This codes for CASSAEGTSKVREQFF.

The CDR3 bases are TGTGCCAGCAGTTTAATCGGAACAGCCCAAGAGACCCAGTACTTC. This encodes CASSLIGTAQETQYF. The genes are TRBV28 and TRBJ2-5; D is uncertain. Looked up from germline, CDR1 is MDHEN and CDR2 is SYDVKM. Trimming removed 2 bases from V and 1 base from J, with 11 bases in between. The CDR3 has 15 amino acids.

The chain links TRBV10-3 to TRBJ1-2; a possible D gene is TRBD1 (6 bases). This CDR3 region has 12 residues. Trimming took off 5 bases at V and 6 bases at J, with 10 bases between the two ends. Germline CDR1 reads ENHRY; CDR2 reads SYGVKD. CDR3 amino acids: CAISRGGDGYTF. The CDR3 nucleotides are TGTGCCATCAGTAGGGGGGGCGATGGCTACACCTTC.

This chain uses TRBV9 with TRBJ1-1; D gene ambiguous. This CDR3 has 13 amino acids. V was trimmed by 4 bases and J by 3 bases, leaving 10 bases between them. CDR1 is SGDLS, CDR2 YYNGEE, per germline. The CDR3 loop is CASSLGPYTEAFF. The CDR3 region has the DNA TGTGCCAGCAGCTTAGGGCCTTACACTGAAGCTTTCTTT.

In this sample, this clone turned up once. V and J are TRBV3-1 (or the pseudogene TRBV3-2) and TRBJ1-6; possibly TRBD1 for D (6 bases). Germline V CDR1 and CDR2: LGHDT, YNNKEL (reference sequence). The CDR3 is 16 residues long. Trimming took 1 base from V and 10 from J, leaving 17 bases between them. The CDR3 reads CASSQGGGASGSPLHF. The DNA of the CDR3 is TGTGCCAGCAGCCAAGGAGGGGGTGCTTCTGGGTCACCCCTCCACTTT.

CDR3 sequence (DNA): TGTGCCAGCAGCTGGGGGGGTTGGGAGACCCAGTACTTC. Translating gives CASSWGGWETQYF. J is TRBJ2-5 and V is TRBV7-2; 7 nucleotides agree with TRBD2. Germline CDR1 and CDR2: SGHTA and FQGNSA. The CDR3 loop spans 13 amino acids. Unmatched junction bases numbered 4, after V lost 4 bases and J lost 5 bases.

The chain has TRBV2 and TRBJ1-1; D gene unclear. Germline V gene lookup returns CDR1 SNHLY and CDR2 FYNNEI. Trimming left V 2 bases short and J 6 bases short, with 10 bases between. This CDR3 is 13 amino acids long. Written as DNA, the CDR3 is TGTGCCAGCAGTGAACAGAACATTCCTGAAGCTTTCTTT. Its protein is CASSEQNIPEAFF.

This clone was seen once. The chain has TRBV11-3 and TRBJ2-3; D is unclear. CDR1 and CDR2 (germline): SGHNT, YENEEA. V lost 2 bases and J 4 bases, leaving 10 bases between the germline ends. This CDR3 spans 14 amino acids. The chain's CDR3 is CASSLPRPADTQYF. CDR3 sequence (DNA): TGTGCCAGCAGCTTACCCCGTCCCGCAGATACGCAGTATTTT. The full variable domain, completed using reference TRBV11-3 and TRBJ2-3, is EAGVVQSPRYKIIEKKQPVAFWCNPISGHNTLYWYLQNLGQGPELLIRYENEEAVDDSQLPKDRFSAERLKGVDSTLKIQPAELGDSAVYLCASSLPRPADTQYFGPGTRLTVL.

The gene calls are TRBV5-6 and TRBJ2-3; maybe TRBD2 (6 bases). V was trimmed by 2 bases and J by 0 bases, leaving 13 bases between them. The CDR3 is 16 amino acids. Germline V gives CDR1 SGHDT, CDR2 YYEEEE. The CDR3 here is CASSLVGGSSTDTQYF. DNA for the CDR3: TGTGCCAGCAGCTTAGTGGGGGGTTCTAGCACAGATACGCAGTATTTT.

J is TRBJ1-1 and V is TRBV7-9; TRBD1 matches at 8 bases. CDR1 and CDR2 (germline): SEHNR, FQNEAQ (reference sequence). V trimming: 11 bases; J trimming: 4 bases; junction bases outside the gene matches: 15. The CDR3 covers 15 residues. In nucleotides, the CDR3 is TGTGCCGGCCGACTCCCGAGACAGGGGTGCACTGAAGCTTTCTTT. This gives the protein CAGRLPRQGCTEAFF. The variable domain in full, completed from reference TRBV7-9 and TRBJ1-1, reads DTGVSQNPRHKITKRGQNVTFRCDPISEHNRLYWYRQTLGQGPEFLTYFQNEAQLEKSRLLSDRFSAERPKGSFSTLEIQRTEQGDSAMYLCAGRLPRQGCTEAFFGQGTRLTVV.

The chain couples TRBV5-1 to TRBJ2-2; 7 bases align to TRBD2. This CDR3 region has 15 residues. Trimming cost V 4 bases and J 6 bases; bases outside gene matches: 9. Looked up from germline, CDR1 is SGHRS and CDR2 is YFSETQ. CDR3 protein: CASSGLTSISGELFF. CDR3 DNA: TGCGCCAGCAGCGGATTGACTAGCATCTCCGGGGAGCTGTTTTTT. Full variable domain (remainder filled in from reference TRBV5-1 and TRBJ2-2): KAGVTQTPRYLIKTRGQQVTLSCSPISGHRSVSWYQQTPGQGLQFLFEYFSETQRNKGNFPGRFSGRQFSNSRSEMNVSTLELGDSALYLCASSGLTSISGELFFGEGSRLTVL.

Here the CDR3 DNA reads TGTGCCAGCAGTGGCAGGGTCCATGAGCAGTTCTTC. It yields the protein CASSGRVHEQFF. The V call is TRBV28, the J call TRBJ2-1, with TRBD1 as a possible D gene (5 bases). V lost 5 bases to trimming and J lost 8 bases, with 10 bases between them. This CDR3 comprises 12 residues. Germline loops: CDR1 MDHEN, CDR2 SYDVKM.

V is TRBV28 and J is TRBJ2-3; a weak D match, TRBD2 (6 bases). This CDR3 comprises 15 residues. V lost 7 bases, J lost 6 bases, and 20 bases lay in between. Germline V gene sequence: CDR1 MDHEN, CDR2 SYDVKM. CDR3 protein: CASIVGGLPKDTQYF. CDR3 nucleotide sequence: TGTGCCAGCATCGTGGGAGGCCTTCCTAAGGATACGCAGTATTTT.

The chain joins TRBV6-6 to TRBJ1-3; weak D call: TRBD1 (5 bases). Deletions cut 8 bases from V and 0 bases from J, with 11 bases between. The CDR3 covers 14 residues. Germline lookup yields CDR1 MNHNY and CDR2 SVGAGI (reference sequence). CDR3 nucleotide sequence: TGTGCCAGCGTGGGGGGAATCTCTGGAAACACCATATATTTT. This translates into CASVGGISGNTIYF.